The rows below give T cell receptor beta chains drawn from one sample of a study of blood T cell repertoires in COVID-19. Sequencing was performed with immunoSEQ multiplex PCR; in TCRdb, only in-frame clones are kept and a portion is missing. The table has fewer than 70,000 clones, approximately 90% seen once; the top ten hold 3.5% to 4%. Sequencing used peripheral blood. Source of these receptors: a human donor in a cohort sampled during active COVID-19. CDR3s include the opening cysteine and the closing phenylalanine or tryptophan. Fields, in order: J gene, clone size, D gene, V gene, CDR3 DNA, CDR3 protein. A D gene is named only where the DNA matches it firmly. Only some rows state a clone size, as once, few, many or a class for expanded clones.

J: TRBJ1-1; size: NA; D: NA; V: TRBV7-8; DNA: TGTGCCAGCAGCTACGCAGGGGCCCTGAACACTGAAGCTTTCTTT; CDR3: CASSYAGALNTEAFF
J: TRBJ1-3; size: NA; D: NA; V: TRBV10-3; DNA: TGTGCCATCCGTCAGGGATTAGGGGACACCATATATTTT; CDR3: CAIRQGLGDTIYF
J: TRBJ2-7; size: NA; D: NA; V: TRBV19; DNA: TGTGCCAGTAGTATATTTCCGGGGTCTACCTACGAGCAGTACTTC; CDR3: CASSIFPGSTYEQYF
J: TRBJ2-7; size: NA; D: NA; V: TRBV5-1; DNA: TGCGCCAGCAGCTTGGCTAGAGAGCAGTACTTC; CDR3: CASSLAREQYF
J: TRBJ2-1; size: NA; D: TRBD2; V: TRBV12-5; DNA: TGTGCTAGTGGTTTGGTCCTCAGCGGGAGGGGTAGTTATGAGCAGTTCTTC; CDR3: CASGLVLSGRGSYEQFF
J: TRBJ2-1; size: NA; D: TRBD1; V: TRBV7-8; DNA: TGTGCCAGCAGCCAACACAGGGGCGGACCGTGGTACGGCAATGAGCAGTTCTTC; CDR3: CASSQHRGGPWYGNEQFF
J: TRBJ2-1; size: NA; D: NA; V: TRBV2; DNA: TGTGCCAGCCCAGGAGCGGGCTTGAGCAATGAGCAGTTCTTC; CDR3: CASPGAGLSNEQFF
J: TRBJ2-2; size: NA; D: NA; V: TRBV9; DNA: TGTGCCAGCAGCGTAACCGACTACAGACAGGAGAGCACCGGGGAGCTGTTTTTT; CDR3: CASSVTDYRQESTGELFF
J: TRBJ1-4; size: NA; D: NA; V: TRBV3-1/TRBV3-2; DNA: TGTGCCAGCAGCCAAGACCGAGCTGGTGATGAAAAACTGTTTTTT; CDR3: CASSQDRAGDEKLFF
J: TRBJ2-7; size: once; D: TRBD1; V: TRBV7-9; DNA: TGTGCCAGCAGCTTAATGCGGACAGGGAGAAGCTACGAGCAGTACTTC; CDR3: CASSLMRTGRSYEQYF
J: TRBJ2-7; size: NA; D: TRBD2; V: TRBV4-3; DNA: TGCGCCAGCAGCCAGGGACTAGCGGGGTACGAGCAGTACTTC; CDR3: CASSQGLAGYEQYF
J: TRBJ1-6; size: NA; D: NA; V: TRBV19; DNA: TGTGCCAGTAGTATATCAGGCTACGATTCACCCCTCCACTTT; CDR3: CASSISGYDSPLHF
J: TRBJ2-2; size: NA; D: TRBD2; V: TRBV6-5; DNA: TGTGCCAGTAATCGACTAGCGGAGAACACCGGGGAGCTGTTTTTT; CDR3: CASNRLAENTGELFF